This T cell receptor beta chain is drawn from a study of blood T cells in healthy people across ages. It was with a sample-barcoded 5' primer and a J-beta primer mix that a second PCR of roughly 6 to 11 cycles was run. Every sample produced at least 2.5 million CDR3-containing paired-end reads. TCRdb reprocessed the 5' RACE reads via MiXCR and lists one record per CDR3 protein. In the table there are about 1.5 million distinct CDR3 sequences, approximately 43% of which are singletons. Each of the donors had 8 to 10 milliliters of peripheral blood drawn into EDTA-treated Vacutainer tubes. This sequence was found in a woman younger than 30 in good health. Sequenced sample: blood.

CDR3 in DNA: TGCGCCAGCAGCCGACAGACAGGGGGCTTCTACGAGCAGTACTTC. It codes for CASSRQTGGFYEQYF. The gene calls are TRBV4-1 and TRBJ2-7; 10 bases are shared with TRBD1. CDR1 and CDR2 (germline): MGHRA, YSYEKL. The CDR3 is 15 residues long. The J segment lost 3 bases and the V segment lost 4 bases, leaving 6 bases of the junction unmatched.